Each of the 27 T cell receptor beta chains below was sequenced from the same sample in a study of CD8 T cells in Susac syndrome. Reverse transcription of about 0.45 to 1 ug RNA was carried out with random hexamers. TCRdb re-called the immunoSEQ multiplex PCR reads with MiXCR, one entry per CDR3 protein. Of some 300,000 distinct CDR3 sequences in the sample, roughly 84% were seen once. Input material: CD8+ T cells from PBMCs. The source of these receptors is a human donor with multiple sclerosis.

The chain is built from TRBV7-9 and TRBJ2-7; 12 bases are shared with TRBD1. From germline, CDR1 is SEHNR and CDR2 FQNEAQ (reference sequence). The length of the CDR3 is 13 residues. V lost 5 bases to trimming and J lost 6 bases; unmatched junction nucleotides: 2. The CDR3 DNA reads TGTGCCAGCAGCCGGGACAGGGGGCCCGAGCAGTACTTC. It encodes CASSRDRGPEQYF.

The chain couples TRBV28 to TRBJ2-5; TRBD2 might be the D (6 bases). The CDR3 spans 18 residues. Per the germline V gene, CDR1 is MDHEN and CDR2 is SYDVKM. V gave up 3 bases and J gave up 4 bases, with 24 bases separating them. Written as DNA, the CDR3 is TGTGCCAGCAGTTTTTTCCCCCCAGGTTCTTTGGGGGGAGAGACCCAGTACTTC. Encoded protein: CASSFFPPGSLGGETQYF.

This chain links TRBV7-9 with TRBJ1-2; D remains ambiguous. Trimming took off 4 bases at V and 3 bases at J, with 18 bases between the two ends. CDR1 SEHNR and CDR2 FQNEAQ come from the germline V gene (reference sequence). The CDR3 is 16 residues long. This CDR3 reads CASSYRAREADYGYTF. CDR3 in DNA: TGTGCCAGCAGCTACCGGGCGAGGGAGGCCGACTATGGCTACACCTTC.

The CDR3 protein is CSVEGETLRWGGELFF. In DNA form, the CDR3 reads TGCAGCGTTGAAGGTGAAACACTTCGTTGGGGCGGGGAGCTGTTTTTT. V usage is TRBV29-1 and J usage is TRBJ2-2; no firm D call. CDR1 and CDR2 (germline): SQVTM, ANQGSEA. V lost 1 base and J 7 bases, leaving 19 bases between the germline ends. This CDR3 has 16 residues.

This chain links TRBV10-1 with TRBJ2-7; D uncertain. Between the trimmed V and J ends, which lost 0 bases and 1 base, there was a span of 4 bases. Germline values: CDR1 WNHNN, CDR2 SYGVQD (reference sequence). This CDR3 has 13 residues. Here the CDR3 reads CASSESTSYEQYF. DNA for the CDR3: TGCGCCAGCAGTGAGTCGACGTCCTACGAGCAGTACTTC.

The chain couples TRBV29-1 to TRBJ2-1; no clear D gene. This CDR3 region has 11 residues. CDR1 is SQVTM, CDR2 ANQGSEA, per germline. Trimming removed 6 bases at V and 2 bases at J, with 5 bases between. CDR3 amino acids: CSVQAYNEQFF. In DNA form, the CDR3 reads TGCAGCGTCCAGGCCTACAATGAGCAGTTCTTC.

CDR3 DNA sequence: TGTGCCAGCAGTTTGTCCTGGAGCGGCGCAACTAATGAAAAACTGTTTTTT. It is translated as CASSLSWSGATNEKLFF. The V call is TRBV28, the J call TRBJ1-4; D gene ambiguous. In germline, CDR1 is MDHEN, CDR2 SYDVKM. V dropped 3 bases and J dropped 0 bases, with 14 bases sitting between them. The CDR3 sequence is 17 residues long.

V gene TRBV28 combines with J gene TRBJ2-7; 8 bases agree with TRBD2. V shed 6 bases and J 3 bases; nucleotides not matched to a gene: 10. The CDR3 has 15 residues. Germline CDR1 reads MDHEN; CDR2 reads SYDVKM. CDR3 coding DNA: TGTGCCAGCAGGGGGGAGCGGGAGAGGGACTACGAGCAGTACTTC. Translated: CASRGERERDYEQYF. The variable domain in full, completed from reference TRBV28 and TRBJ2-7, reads DVKVTQSSRYLVKRTGEKVFLECVQDMDHENMFWYRQDPGLGLRLIYFSYDVKMKEKGDIPEGYSVSREKKERFSLILESASTNQTSMYLCASRGERERDYEQYFGPGTRLTVT.

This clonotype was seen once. CDR3 region: CASKTTSGSGELFF. The CDR3 coding sequence is TGTGCCAGCAAAACGACTAGTGGTAGCGGGGAGCTGTTTTTT. The chain uses TRBV7-9 and TRBJ2-2, with a tentative D call TRBD2 (6 bases). Per the germline V gene, CDR1 is SEHNR and CDR2 is FQNEAQ (reference sequence). Trimming pared 7 bases from V and 7 bases from J, leaving 16 bases between. The CDR3 contains 14 residues.

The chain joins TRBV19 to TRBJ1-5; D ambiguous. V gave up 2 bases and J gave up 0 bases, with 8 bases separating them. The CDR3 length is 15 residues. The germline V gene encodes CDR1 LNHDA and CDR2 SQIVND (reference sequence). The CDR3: CASSITPYSNQPQHF. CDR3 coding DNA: TGTGCCAGTAGTATAACCCCTTATAGCAATCAGCCCCAGCATTTT.

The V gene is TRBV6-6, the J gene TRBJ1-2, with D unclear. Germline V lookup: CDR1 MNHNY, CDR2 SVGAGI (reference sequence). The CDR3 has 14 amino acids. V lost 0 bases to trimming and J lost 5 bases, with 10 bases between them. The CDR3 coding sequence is TGTGCCAGCAGTTACTCGCCCGGGTCATATGGCTACACCTTC. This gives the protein CASSYSPGSYGYTF.

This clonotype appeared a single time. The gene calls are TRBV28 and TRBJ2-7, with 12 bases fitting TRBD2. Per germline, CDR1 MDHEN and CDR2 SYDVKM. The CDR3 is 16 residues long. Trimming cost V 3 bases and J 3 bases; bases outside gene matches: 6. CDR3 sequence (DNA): TGTGCCAGCAGTTTTGGGACTAGCGGGCTCCGCTACGAGCAGTACTTC. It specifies CASSFGTSGLRYEQYF.

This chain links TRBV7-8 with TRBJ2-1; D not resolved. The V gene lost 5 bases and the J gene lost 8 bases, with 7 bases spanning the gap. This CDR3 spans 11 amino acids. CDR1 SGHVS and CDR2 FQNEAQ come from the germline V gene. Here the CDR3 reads CASSPIDEQFF. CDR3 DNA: TGTGCCAGCAGCCCCATTGATGAGCAGTTCTTC.

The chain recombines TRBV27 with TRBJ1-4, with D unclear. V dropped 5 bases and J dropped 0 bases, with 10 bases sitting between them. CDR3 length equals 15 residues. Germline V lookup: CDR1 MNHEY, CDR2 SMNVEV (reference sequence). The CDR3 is CASSHFGSTNEKLFF. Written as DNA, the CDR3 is TGTGCCAGCAGTCACTTCGGGTCAACTAATGAAAAACTGTTTTTT.

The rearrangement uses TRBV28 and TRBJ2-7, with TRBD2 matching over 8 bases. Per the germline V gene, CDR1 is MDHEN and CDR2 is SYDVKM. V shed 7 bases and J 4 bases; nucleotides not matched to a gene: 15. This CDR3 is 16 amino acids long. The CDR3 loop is CASTKLGTSGIYEQYF. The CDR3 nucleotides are TGTGCCAGCACAAAGTTGGGAACTAGCGGAATTTACGAGCAGTACTTC.

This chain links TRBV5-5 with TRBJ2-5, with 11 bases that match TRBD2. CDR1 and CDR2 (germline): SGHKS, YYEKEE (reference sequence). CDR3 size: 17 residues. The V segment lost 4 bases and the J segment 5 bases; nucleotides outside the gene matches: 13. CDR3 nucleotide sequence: TGTGCCAGCAGCCAACCAACGACTAGCGGGGTATTGGAGACCCAGTACTTC. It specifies CASSQPTTSGVLETQYF.

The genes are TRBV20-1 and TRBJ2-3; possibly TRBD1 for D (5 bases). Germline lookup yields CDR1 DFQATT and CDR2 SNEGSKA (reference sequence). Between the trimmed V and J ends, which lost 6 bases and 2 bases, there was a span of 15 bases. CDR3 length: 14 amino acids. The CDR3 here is CSAIPMTDTDTQYF. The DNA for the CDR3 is TGCAGTGCCATACCAATGACAGACACAGATACGCAGTATTTT.

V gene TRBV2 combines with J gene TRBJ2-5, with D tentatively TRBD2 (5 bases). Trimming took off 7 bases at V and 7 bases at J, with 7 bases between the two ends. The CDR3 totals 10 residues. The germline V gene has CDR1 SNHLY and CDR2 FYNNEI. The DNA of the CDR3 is TGTGCCAGCACCGAGGGGACCCAGTACTTC. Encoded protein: CASTEGTQYF.

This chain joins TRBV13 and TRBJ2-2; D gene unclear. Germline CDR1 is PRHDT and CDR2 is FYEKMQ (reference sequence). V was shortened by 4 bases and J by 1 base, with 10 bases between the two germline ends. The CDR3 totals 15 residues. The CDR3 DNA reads TGTGCCAGCAGCTCCTTAACAGAGAACACCGGGGAGCTGTTTTTT. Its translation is CASSSLTENTGELFF. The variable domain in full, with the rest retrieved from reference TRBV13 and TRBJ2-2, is AAGVIQSPRHLIKEKRETATLKCYPIPRHDTVYWYQQGPGQDPQFLISFYEKMQSDKGSIPDRFSAQQFSDYHSELNMSSLELGDSALYFCASSSLTENTGELFFGEGSRLTVL.

DNA for the CDR3: TGCAGTGCTAGAGATCTGGCGGGAATAATCTGCGAGCAGTACTTC. Amino acids: CSARDLAGIICEQYF. The rearrangement joins TRBV20-1 to TRBJ2-7; weak D call: TRBD2 (6 bases). Trimming took 0 bases from V and 6 from J, leaving 18 bases between them. This CDR3 is 15 amino acids long. Germline CDR1 and CDR2: DFQATT and SNEGSKA (reference sequence).

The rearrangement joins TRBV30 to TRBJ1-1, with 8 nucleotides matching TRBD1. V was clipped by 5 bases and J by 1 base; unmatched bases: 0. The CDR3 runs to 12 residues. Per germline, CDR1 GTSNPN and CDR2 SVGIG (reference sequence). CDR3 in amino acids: CAWGTGNTEAFF. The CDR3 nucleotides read TGTGCCTGGGGGACAGGGAACACTGAAGCTTTCTTT.

The CDR3 region is CASSGPRTGELFF. In DNA form, the CDR3 reads TGTGCCAGCAGCGGACCAAGGACCGGGGAGCTGTTTTTT. The rearrangement links TRBV9 to TRBJ2-2, with unresolved D. The CDR3 is made up of 13 amino acids. CDR1 SGDLS and CDR2 YYNGEE come from the germline V gene. Trimming removed 3 bases from V and 5 bases from J, with 8 bases in between.

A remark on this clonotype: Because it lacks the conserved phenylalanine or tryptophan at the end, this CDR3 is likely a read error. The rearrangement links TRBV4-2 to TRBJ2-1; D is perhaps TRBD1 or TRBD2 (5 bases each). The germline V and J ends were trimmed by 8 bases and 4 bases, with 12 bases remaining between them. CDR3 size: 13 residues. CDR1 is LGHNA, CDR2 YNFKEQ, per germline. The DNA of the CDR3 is TGTGCCAGCCGGGACCTGGGGTACAATGAGCAGTTCCTC. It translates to CASRDLGYNEQFL.

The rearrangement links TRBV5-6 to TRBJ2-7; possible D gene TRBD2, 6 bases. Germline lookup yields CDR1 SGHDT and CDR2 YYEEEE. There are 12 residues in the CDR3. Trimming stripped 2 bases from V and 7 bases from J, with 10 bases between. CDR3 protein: CASSLGGTEQYF. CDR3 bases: TGTGCCAGCAGCTTAGGCGGGACTGAGCAGTACTTC. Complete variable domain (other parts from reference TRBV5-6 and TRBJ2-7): DAGVTQSPTHLIKTRGQQVTLRCSPKSGHDTVSWYQQALGQGPQFIFQYYEEEERQRGNFPDRFSGHQFPNYSSELNVNALLLGDSALYLCASSLGGTEQYFGPGTRLTVT.

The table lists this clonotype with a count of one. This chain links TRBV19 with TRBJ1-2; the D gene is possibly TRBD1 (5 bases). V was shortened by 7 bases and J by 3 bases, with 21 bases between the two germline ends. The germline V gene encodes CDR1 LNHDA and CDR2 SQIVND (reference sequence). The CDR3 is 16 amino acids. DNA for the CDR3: TGTGCCAGTAAGGAAGTAGGGGACGCAAGATACTATGGCTACACCTTC. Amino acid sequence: CASKEVGDARYYGYTF.

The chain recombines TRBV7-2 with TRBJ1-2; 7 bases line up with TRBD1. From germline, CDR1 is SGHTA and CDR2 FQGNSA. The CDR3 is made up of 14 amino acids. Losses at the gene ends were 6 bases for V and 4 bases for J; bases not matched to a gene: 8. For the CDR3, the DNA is TGTGCCAGCAGGTCGACAGGGCCCCCCTATGGCTACACCTTC. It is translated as CASRSTGPPYGYTF.

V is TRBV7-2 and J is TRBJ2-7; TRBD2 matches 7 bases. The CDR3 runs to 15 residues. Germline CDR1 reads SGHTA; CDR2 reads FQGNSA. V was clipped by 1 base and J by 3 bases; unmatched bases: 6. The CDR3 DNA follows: TGTGCCAGCAGCTTAGTTGCGGGAGACGGCTACGAGCAGTACTTC. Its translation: CASSLVAGDGYEQYF.